These 2 T cell receptor beta chains share one sample of origin, sequenced in a study of blood T cell repertoires in COVID-19 (dated by TCRdb to the early 2020s). Library method: the immunoSEQ multiplex PCR assay. The clones in this table, taken by TCRdb from immuneACCESS, are in-frame only. Not every clone is retained; where verified, under half of the shortfall comes from an unresolved V gene, and the cause of the rest is unknown. In this sample the table shows some 150,000 clones, around 81% of which occur a single time. Under 3% of the sample goes to the ten largest clones. The sequencing input was peripheral blood. The receptors originated from a woman aged 40 to 50 with active or convalescent COVID-19.

The CDR3 loop reads CASSESNRVGNTIYF. The CDR3 DNA sequence: TGCGCCAGCAGTGAGTCGAACAGGGTTGGAAACACCATATATTTT. The rearrangement uses TRBV10-2 and TRBJ1-3, with a weak D call TRBD1 (6 bases). Trimming left V 0 bases short and J 3 bases short, with 9 bases between. The CDR3 runs to 15 residues. CDR1 and CDR2 from the germline V gene are WSHSY and SAAADI.

The rearrangement links TRBV27 to TRBJ1-4, with D possibly TRBD1 on 5 matching bases. V was shortened by 3 bases and J by 7 bases, with 12 bases between the two germline ends. Germline assignment: CDR1 MNHEY and CDR2 SMNVEV (reference sequence). This CDR3 contains 14 residues. CDR3 coding DNA: TGTGCCAGCAGTTTGGTAGGGGCGAGTGAAAAACTGTTTTTT. Amino acid sequence: CASSLVGASEKLFF.